This T cell receptor (beta chain) was found in a study of T cell changes during pregnancy in multiple sclerosis. Here immunoSEQ multiplex PCR was the method, and the copy in TCRdb shows in-frame clones only, minus some. In the table there are 25,000 to 35,000 clones, roughly nine tenths of which are singletons. Looked up from germline, CDR1 is MNHEY and CDR2 is SVGAGI. Trimming stripped 4 bases from V and 7 bases from J, with 10 bases between. CDR3 length: 12 amino acids. This clonotype was obtained from a female donor in good health, enrolled as a control in a pregnancy study. This specimen consisted of CD4+ T cells from peripheral blood mononuclear cells, obtained in the second trimester of pregnancy. This rearrangement joins TRBV6-5 to TRBJ1-2; no clear D. The CDR3 nucleotides read TGTGCCAGCAGTTCCCCGGGGTCTGGCTACACCTTC. As protein: CASSSPGSGYTF.